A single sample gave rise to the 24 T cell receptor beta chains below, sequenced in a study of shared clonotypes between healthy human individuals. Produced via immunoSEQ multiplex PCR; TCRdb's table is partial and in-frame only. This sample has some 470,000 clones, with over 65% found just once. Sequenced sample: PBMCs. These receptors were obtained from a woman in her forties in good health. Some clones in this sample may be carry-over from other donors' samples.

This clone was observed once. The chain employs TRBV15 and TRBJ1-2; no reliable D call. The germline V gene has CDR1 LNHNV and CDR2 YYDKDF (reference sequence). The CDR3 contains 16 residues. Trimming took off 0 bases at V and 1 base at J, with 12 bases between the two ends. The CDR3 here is CATSRDLARSNYGYTF. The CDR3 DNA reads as TGTGCCACCAGCAGAGATCTGGCCAGGAGTAACTATGGCTACACCTTC.

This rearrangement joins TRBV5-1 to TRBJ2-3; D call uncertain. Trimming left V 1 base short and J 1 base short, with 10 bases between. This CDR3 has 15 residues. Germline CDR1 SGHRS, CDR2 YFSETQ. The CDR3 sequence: CASSLSSFGTDTQYF. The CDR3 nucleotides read TGCGCCAGCAGCTTGAGTAGTTTTGGCACAGATACGCAGTATTTT.

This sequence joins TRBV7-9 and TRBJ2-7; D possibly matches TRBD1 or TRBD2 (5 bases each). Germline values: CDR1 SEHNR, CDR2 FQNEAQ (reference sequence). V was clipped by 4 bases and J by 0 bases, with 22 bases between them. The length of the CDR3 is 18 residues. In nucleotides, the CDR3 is TGTGCCAGCAGCTCCGGGACCACAGCCCGCCCGAGCTCCTACGAGCAGTACTTC. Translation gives CASSSGTTARPSSYEQYF.

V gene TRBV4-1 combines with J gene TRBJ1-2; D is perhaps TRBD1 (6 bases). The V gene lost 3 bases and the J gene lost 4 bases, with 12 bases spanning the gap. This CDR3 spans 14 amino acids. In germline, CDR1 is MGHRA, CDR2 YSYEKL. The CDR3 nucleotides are TGCGCCAGCAGCCAGGGGGCGCGTAGCTATGGCTACACCTTC. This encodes CASSQGARSYGYTF.

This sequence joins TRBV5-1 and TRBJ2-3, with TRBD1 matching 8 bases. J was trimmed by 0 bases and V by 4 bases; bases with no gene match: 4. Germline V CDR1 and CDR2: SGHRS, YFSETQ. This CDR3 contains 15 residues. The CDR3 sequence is CASSRDRPSTDTQYF. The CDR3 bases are TGCGCCAGCAGCCGGGACAGGCCCAGCACAGATACGCAGTATTTT. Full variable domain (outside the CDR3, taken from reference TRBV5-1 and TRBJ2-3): KAGVTQTPRYLIKTRGQQVTLSCSPISGHRSVSWYQQTPGQGLQFLFEYFSETQRNKGNFPGRFSGRQFSNSRSEMNVSTLELGDSALYLCASSRDRPSTDTQYFGPGTRLTVL.

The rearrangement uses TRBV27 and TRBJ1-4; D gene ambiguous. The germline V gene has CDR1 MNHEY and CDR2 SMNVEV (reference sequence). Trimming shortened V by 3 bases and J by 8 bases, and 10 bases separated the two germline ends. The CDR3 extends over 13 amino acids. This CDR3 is CASSLGFEEKLFF. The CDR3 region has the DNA TGTGCCAGCAGTTTGGGGTTTGAGGAAAAACTGTTTTTT.

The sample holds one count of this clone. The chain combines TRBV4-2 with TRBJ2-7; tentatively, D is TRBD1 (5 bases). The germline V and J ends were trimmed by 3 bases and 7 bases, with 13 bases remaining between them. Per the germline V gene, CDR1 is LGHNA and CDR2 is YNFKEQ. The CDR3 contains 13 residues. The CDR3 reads CASSHLAGQEQYF. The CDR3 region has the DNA TGTGCCAGCAGCCACTTAGCAGGACAAGAGCAGTACTTC.

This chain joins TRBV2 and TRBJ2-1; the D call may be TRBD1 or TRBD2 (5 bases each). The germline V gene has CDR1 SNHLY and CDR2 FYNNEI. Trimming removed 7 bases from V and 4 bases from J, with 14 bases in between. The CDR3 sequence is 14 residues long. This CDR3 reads CASNSGTVYNEQFF. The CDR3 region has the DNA TGTGCCAGCAACTCCGGGACGGTATACAATGAGCAGTTCTTC. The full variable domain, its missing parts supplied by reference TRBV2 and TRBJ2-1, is EPEVTQTPSHQVTQMGQEVILRCVPISNHLYFYWYRQILGQKVEFLVSFYNNEISEKSEIFDDQFSVERPDGSNFTLKIRSTKLEDSAMYFCASNSGTVYNEQFFGPGTRLTVL.

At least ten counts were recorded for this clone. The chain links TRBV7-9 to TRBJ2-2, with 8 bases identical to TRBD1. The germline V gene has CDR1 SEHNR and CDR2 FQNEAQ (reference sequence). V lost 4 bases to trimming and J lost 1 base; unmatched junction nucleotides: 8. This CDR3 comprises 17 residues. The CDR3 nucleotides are TGTGCCAGCAGCTCCGAACCGGGACAGGAGAACACCGGGGAGCTGTTTTTT. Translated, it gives CASSSEPGQENTGELFF.

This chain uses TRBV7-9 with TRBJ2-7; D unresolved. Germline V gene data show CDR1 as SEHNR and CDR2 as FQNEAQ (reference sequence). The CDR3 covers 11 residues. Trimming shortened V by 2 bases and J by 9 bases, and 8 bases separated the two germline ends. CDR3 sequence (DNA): TGTGCCAGCAGCTTACAAACCGTGCAGTACTTC. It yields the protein CASSLQTVQYF.

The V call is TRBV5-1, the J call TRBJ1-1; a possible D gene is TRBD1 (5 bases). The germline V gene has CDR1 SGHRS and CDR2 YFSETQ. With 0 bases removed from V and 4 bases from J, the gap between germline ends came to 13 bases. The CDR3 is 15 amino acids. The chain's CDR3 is CASSLEGPSSTEAFF. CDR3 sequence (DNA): TGCGCCAGCAGCTTGGAGGGACCGTCGAGCACTGAAGCTTTCTTT.

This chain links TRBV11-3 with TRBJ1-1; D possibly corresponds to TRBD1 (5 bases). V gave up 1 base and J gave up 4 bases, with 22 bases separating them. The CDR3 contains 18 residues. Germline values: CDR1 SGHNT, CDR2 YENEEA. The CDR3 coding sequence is TGTGCCAGCAGCTTAGTCCGGGACCCCTCCGTCCGTAGCACTGAAGCTTTCTTT. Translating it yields CASSLVRDPSVRSTEAFF.

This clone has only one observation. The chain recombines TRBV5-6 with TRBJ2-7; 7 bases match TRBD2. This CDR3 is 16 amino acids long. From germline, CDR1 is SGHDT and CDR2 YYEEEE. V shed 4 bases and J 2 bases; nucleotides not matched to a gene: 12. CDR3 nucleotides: TGTGCCAGCAGCCCCTCGGGAGGCGTCCCAACCTACGAGCAGTACTTC. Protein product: CASSPSGGVPTYEQYF.

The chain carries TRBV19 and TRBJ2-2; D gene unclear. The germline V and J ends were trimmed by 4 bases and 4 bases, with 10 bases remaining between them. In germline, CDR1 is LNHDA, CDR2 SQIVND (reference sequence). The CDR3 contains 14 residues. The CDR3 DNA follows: TGTGCCAGTAGTAGCTCAAGAGTCACCGGGGAGCTGTTTTTT. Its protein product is CASSSSRVTGELFF.

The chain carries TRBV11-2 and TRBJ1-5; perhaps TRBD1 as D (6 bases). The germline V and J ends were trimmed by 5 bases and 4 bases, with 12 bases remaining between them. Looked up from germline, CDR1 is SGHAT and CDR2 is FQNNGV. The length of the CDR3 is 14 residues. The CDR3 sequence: CASSQGQLNQPQHF. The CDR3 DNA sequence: TGTGCCAGCAGCCAAGGACAGCTAAATCAGCCCCAGCATTTT.

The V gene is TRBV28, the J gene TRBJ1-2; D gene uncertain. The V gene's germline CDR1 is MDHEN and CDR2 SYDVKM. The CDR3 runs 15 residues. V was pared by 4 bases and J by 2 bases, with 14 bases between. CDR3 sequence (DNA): TGTGCCAGCAGTTCCCGGACGGCGTTAAACTATGGCTACACCTTC. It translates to CASSSRTALNYGYTF.

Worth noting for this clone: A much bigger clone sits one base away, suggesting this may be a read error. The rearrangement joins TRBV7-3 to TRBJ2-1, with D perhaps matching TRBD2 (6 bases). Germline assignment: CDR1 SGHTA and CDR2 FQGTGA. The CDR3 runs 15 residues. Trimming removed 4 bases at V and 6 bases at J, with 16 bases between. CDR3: CASSSGNGGSNEQFF. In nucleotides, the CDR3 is TGTGCCAGCAGCTCAGGGAACGGGGGTTCCAATGAGCAGTTCTTC.

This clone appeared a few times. CDR3 region: CASSSRPGYRNEQFF. Here the CDR3 DNA reads TGCGCCAGCAGCTCCCGCCCAGGATATCGCAATGAGCAGTTCTTC. V is TRBV5-1 and J is TRBJ2-1; D is undetermined. The germline V gene has CDR1 SGHRS and CDR2 YFSETQ. The germline V and J ends were trimmed by 3 bases and 6 bases, with 16 bases remaining between them. CDR3 size: 15 residues.

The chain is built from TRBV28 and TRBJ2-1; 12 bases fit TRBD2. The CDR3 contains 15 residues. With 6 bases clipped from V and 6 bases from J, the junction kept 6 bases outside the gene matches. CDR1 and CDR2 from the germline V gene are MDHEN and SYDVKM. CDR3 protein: CASSPGLAGPNEQFF. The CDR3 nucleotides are TGTGCCAGCAGCCCAGGACTAGCGGGACCCAATGAGCAGTTCTTC.

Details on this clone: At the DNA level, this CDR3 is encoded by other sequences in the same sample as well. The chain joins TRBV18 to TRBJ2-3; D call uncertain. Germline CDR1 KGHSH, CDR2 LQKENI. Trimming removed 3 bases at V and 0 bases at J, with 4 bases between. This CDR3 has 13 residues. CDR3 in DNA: TGTGCCAGCTCACCCGGAAGCACAGATACGCAGTATTTT. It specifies CASSPGSTDTQYF.

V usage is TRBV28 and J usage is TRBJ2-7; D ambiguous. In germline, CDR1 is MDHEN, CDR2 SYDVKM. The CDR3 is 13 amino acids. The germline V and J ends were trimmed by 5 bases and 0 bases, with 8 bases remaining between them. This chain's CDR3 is CASSPTFSYEQYF. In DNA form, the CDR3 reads TGTGCCAGCAGTCCAACCTTCTCCTACGAGCAGTACTTC.

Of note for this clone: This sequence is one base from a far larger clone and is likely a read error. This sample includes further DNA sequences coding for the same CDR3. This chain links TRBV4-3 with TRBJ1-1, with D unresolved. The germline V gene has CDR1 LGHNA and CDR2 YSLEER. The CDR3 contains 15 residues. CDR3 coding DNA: TGCGCCAGCAGCCAAGTGGGCAGTCACCCCACTGAGGCTTTCTTT. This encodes CASSQVGSHPTEAFF.

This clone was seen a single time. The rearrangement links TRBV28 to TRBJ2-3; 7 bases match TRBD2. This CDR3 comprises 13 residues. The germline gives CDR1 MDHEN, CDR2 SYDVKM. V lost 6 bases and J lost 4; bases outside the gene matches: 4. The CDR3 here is CASRDGGADTQYF. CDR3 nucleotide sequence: TGTGCCAGCAGGGATGGGGGGGCAGATACGCAGTATTTT.

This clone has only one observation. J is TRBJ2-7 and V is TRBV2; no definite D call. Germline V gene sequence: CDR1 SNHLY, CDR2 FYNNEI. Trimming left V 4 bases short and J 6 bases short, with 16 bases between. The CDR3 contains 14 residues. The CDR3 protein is CASSGMGTRSEQYF. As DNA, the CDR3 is TGTGCCAGCAGTGGAATGGGAACCAGGAGCGAGCAGTACTTC.